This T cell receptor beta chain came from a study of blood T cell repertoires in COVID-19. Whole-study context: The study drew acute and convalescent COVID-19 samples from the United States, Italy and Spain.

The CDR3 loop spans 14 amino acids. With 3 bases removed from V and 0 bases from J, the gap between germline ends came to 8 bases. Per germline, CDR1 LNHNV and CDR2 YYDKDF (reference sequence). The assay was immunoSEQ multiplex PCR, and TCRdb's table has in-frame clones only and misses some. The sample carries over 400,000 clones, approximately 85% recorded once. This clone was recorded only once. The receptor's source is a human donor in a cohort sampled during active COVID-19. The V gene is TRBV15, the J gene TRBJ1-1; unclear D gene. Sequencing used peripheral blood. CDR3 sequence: CATSSRTVNTEAFF. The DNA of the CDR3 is TGTGCCACCAGCAGTCGAACAGTGAACACTGAAGCTTTCTTT.